The entry below gives a single T cell receptor beta chain sequence along with its context. Its antigen is not known. Germline lookup yields CDR1 GTSNPN and CDR2 SVGIG (reference sequence). V was clipped by 6 bases and J by 3 bases, with 4 bases between them. The CDR3 extends over 10 amino acids. The PCR used 60 Vbeta and 13 Jbeta primers. Profiling relied on immunoSEQ multiplex PCR, and the TCRdb table lists in-frame clones only, not all of them. The sample consists of 150,000 to 200,000 clones, 82% of them appearing once. The source of the sample is a study of cytomegalovirus exposure and HLA in healthy donors. The study, taken as a whole, reports: The productive fraction for most TCR beta V segments was about 87% or about 30% in an earlier analysis.

The V call is TRBV30, the J call TRBJ2-3; no clear D gene. This receptor was obtained from a girl aged 5-17 years in good health and CMV-seropositive. The sequenced sample was PBMCs. CDR3: CACRTDTQYF. CDR3 in DNA: TGTGCCTGCCGGACAGATACGCAGTATTTT.